The 16 T cell receptor beta chains below all came from one sample that was sequenced in a study of blood T cell repertoires in COVID-19. Profiling relied on immunoSEQ multiplex PCR, and the TCRdb table lists in-frame clones only, not all of them. This table holds 190,000 or so clones, 78% found once. Sample: peripheral blood. These receptors all come from a woman older than 75 with active or convalescent COVID-19.

V usage is TRBV23-1 and J usage is TRBJ2-3; D uncertain. TRBV23-1 is treated as an ORF (open reading frame) with a function not yet certain. The CDR3 is 15 residues long. V lost 1 base and J 0 bases, leaving 8 bases between the germline ends. The DNA for the CDR3 is TGCGCCAGCAGTCAATATCCAGTTAGCACAGATACGCAGTATTTT. As protein: CASSQYPVSTDTQYF.

This chain joins TRBV5-4 and TRBJ1-1; no firm D call. The germline CDR1 and CDR2 sequences are SGHNT and YYREEE (reference sequence). The length of the CDR3 is 14 residues. Trimming took off 3 bases at V and 7 bases at J, with 16 bases between the two ends. CDR3 loop: CASSSRTRRHEAFF. CDR3 nucleotide sequence: TGTGCCAGCAGCTCGAGGACTCGTCGGCATGAAGCTTTCTTT.

Only a few counts were recorded for this clone. V usage is TRBV6-5 and J usage is TRBJ1-5; 7 bases agree with TRBD1. This CDR3 region has 13 residues. Per germline, CDR1 MNHEY and CDR2 SVGAGI. The V gene end was trimmed by 6 bases and the J gene end by 8 bases; junction bases not matched to a gene: 7. This CDR3 reads CASRQGGGKPQHF. The CDR3 DNA sequence: TGTGCCAGCAGGCAAGGGGGCGGGAAGCCCCAGCATTTT.

This clone showed up just a few times. This chain links TRBV19 with TRBJ1-5; D is possibly TRBD1 (5 bases). The CDR3 spans 14 residues. Germline CDR1 reads LNHDA; CDR2 reads SQIVND (reference sequence). V was pared by 6 bases and J by 2 bases, with 11 bases between. Written as DNA, the CDR3 is TGTGCCAGTAGCAACCAACAGGGCAATCAGCCCCAGCATTTT. It specifies CASSNQQGNQPQHF.

The V and J genes are TRBV19 and TRBJ1-5, with D unresolved. CDR3 size: 16 residues. Germline CDR1 LNHDA, CDR2 SQIVND (reference sequence). The V end lost 2 bases, the J end lost 0 bases, and 11 bases lay between the germline ends. The CDR3 bases are TGTGCCAGTAGTATACCCGGACTGTATAGCAATCAGCCCCAGCATTTT. The encoded protein is CASSIPGLYSNQPQHF.

J is TRBJ2-1 and V is TRBV6-5; 10 bases are a match to TRBD1. The CDR3 runs 14 residues. With V trimmed by 7 bases and J by 4 bases, 4 bases remained unmatched. Germline lookup yields CDR1 MNHEY and CDR2 SVGAGI. The CDR3 here is CASTWDRGYNEQFF. CDR3 nucleotides: TGTGCCAGCACTTGGGACAGGGGATACAATGAGCAGTTCTTC.

This chain uses TRBV5-6 with TRBJ2-7, with TRBD1 identical over 10 bases. V was pared by 5 bases and J by 2 bases, with 4 bases of the junction left unmatched. Looked up from germline, CDR1 is SGHDT and CDR2 is YYEEEE. The CDR3 consists of 14 residues. CDR3 sequence reads: CASRRDRGPYEQYF. The DNA for the CDR3 is TGTGCCAGCAGGAGGGACAGGGGCCCCTACGAGCAGTACTTC. The full variable domain, its missing parts supplied by reference TRBV5-6 and TRBJ2-7, is DAGVTQSPTHLIKTRGQQVTLRCSPKSGHDTVSWYQQALGQGPQFIFQYYEEEERQRGNFPDRFSGHQFPNYSSELNVNALLLGDSALYLCASRRDRGPYEQYFGPGTRLTVT.

This clone was found once. The V and J genes are TRBV18 and TRBJ1-2, with TRBD1 identical over 7 bases. Germline V gene data show CDR1 as KGHSH and CDR2 as LQKENI. V shed 6 bases and J 8 bases; nucleotides not matched to a gene: 9. The CDR3 sequence is 13 residues long. The CDR3 DNA reads TGTGCCAGCTCCGTCGACAGGGTGCAAGGCTACACCTTC. Its translation is CASSVDRVQGYTF.

The chain combines TRBV27 with TRBJ2-7, with 7 bases matching TRBD2. The CDR3 consists of 12 residues. The J segment lost 6 bases and the V segment lost 6 bases, leaving 5 bases of the junction unmatched. Per germline, CDR1 MNHEY and CDR2 SMNVEV (reference sequence). CDR3 protein: CASRNGGGEQYF. CDR3 bases: TGTGCCAGCAGGAACGGCGGGGGCGAGCAGTACTTC.

The gene calls are TRBV7-2 and TRBJ1-2; no definite D call. Trimming shortened V by 2 bases and J by 2 bases, and 12 bases separated the two germline ends. CDR1 SGHTA and CDR2 FQGNSA come from the germline V gene. The CDR3 totals 15 residues. The CDR3 DNA is TGTGCCAGCAGCTTATATCCGGGTTCCAACTATGGCTACACCTTC. Its translation: CASSLYPGSNYGYTF.

This sequence joins TRBV3-1 (or the pseudogene TRBV3-2) and TRBJ1-5, with unresolved D. The V gene lost 2 bases and the J gene lost 7 bases, with 9 bases spanning the gap. Germline CDR1 is LGHDT and CDR2 is YNNKEL (reference sequence). The CDR3 totals 13 residues. CDR3 residues: CASSQQVEQPQHF. Written as DNA, the CDR3 is TGTGCCAGCAGCCAACAAGTGGAGCAGCCCCAGCATTTT.

The J gene is TRBJ1-4, the V gene TRBV6-5; tentative D call: TRBD1 (5 bases). Germline CDR1 MNHEY, CDR2 SVGAGI. This CDR3 has 15 amino acids. V was cut by 6 bases and J by 11 bases, with 22 bases left in between. CDR3 in amino acids: CASRARQTQTLKLFF. CDR3 nucleotides: TGTGCCAGCAGAGCCAGACAGACCCAGACTTTGAAACTGTTTTTT.

This rearrangement joins TRBV2 to TRBJ1-1, with D possibly matching TRBD1 (6 bases). The CDR3 consists of 14 residues. The V and J ends lost 7 bases and 3 bases respectively, with 15 bases between them. Per germline, CDR1 SNHLY and CDR2 FYNNEI. The CDR3 region has the DNA TGTGCCAGCACCTACGCACAGGGTGACACTGAAGCTTTCTTT. Translating it yields CASTYAQGDTEAFF.

The genes are TRBV7-9 and TRBJ2-7, with a weak D call TRBD1 (6 bases). V dropped 4 bases and J dropped 1 base, with 14 bases sitting between them. Germline assignment: CDR1 SEHNR and CDR2 FQNEAQ (reference sequence). The CDR3 is 15 residues long. The CDR3 DNA follows: TGTGCCAGCAGCTCCCGGGACACTTTTTCCTACGAGCAGTACTTC. It yields the protein CASSSRDTFSYEQYF.

On this clone itself: Other DNA sequences in the sample encode the same CDR3. The chain recombines TRBV27 with TRBJ1-1, with 7 bases matching TRBD1. CDR1 is MNHEY, CDR2 SMNVEV, per germline (reference sequence). V shed 5 bases, J shed 4 bases, and the junction held 10 bases outside the gene matches. CDR3 size: 15 residues. This CDR3 is CASSPRQGVSTEAFF. The CDR3 DNA reads as TGTGCCAGCAGTCCTAGACAGGGAGTCAGCACTGAAGCTTTCTTT.

The chain couples TRBV21-1 to TRBJ1-3; the table's D call TRBD1 went unverified against the DNA. TRBV21-1 is given as a pseudogene. The length of the CDR3 is 17 residues. Here the CDR3 reads CASSKRPDSYTGNTIYF. The CDR3 nucleotides are TGTGCCAGCAGCAAACGCCCGGACAGTTATACTGGAAACACCATATATTTT.